A single sample gave rise to the 24 T cell receptor beta chains below, sequenced in a study of control samples from healthy donors and cancer patients. Using immunoSEQ multiplex PCR, the repertoire was profiled, and TCRdb retains in-frame clones only, with some absent. The data show 100,000 to 150,000 clones, roughly 90% seen once. Sequenced: blood. These TCRs come from a man between 40 and 49 years old in good health.

The rearrangement links TRBV15 to TRBJ1-5; possible D gene TRBD1, 5 bases. Trimming cost V 1 base and J 0 bases, with 10 bases left between them. The germline gives CDR1 LNHNV, CDR2 YYDKDF (reference sequence). The CDR3 has 16 amino acids. The CDR3 spells CATSRAGTRSNQPQHF. The DNA for the CDR3 is TGTGCCACCAGCAGAGCCGGGACCCGTAGCAATCAGCCCCAGCATTTT.

This rearrangement joins TRBV7-9 to TRBJ2-3, with D tentatively TRBD2 (5 bases). Trimming left V 4 bases short and J 2 bases short, with 13 bases between. CDR1 and CDR2 from the germline V gene are SEHNR and FQNEAQ (reference sequence). The CDR3 length is 15 residues. As DNA, the CDR3 is TGTGCCAGCAGCTCGGACCAGACTATCACAGATACGCAGTATTTT. Amino acids: CASSSDQTITDTQYF.

This chain links TRBV18 with TRBJ2-7; 8 bases fit TRBD1. The CDR3 has 15 amino acids. The V segment lost 0 bases and the J segment 3 bases; nucleotides outside the gene matches: 4. The germline CDR1 and CDR2 sequences are KGHSH and LQKENI. CDR3 sequence: CASSPPGQAFYEQYF. The CDR3 coding sequence is TGTGCCAGCTCACCACCGGGACAGGCCTTCTACGAGCAGTACTTC.

The chain is built from TRBV7-9 and TRBJ2-7, with 8 bases lining up with TRBD2. V was pared by 7 bases and J by 2 bases, with 13 bases of the junction left unmatched. This CDR3 has 16 amino acids. The V gene's germline CDR1 is SEHNR and CDR2 FQNEAQ (reference sequence). CDR3 protein: CASITGQRGPTYEQYF. The CDR3 DNA is TGTGCCAGCATCACCGGACAGCGGGGGCCAACCTACGAGCAGTACTTC.

This clone was counted only a few times. This chain connects TRBV12-5 to TRBJ2-3, with a weak D call TRBD1 (6 bases). This CDR3 spans 14 amino acids. CDR1 and CDR2 (germline): LGHNT, FRNRAP. V lost 6 bases to trimming and J lost 1 base, with 11 bases between them. The CDR3 coding sequence is TGTGCTAGTGGCCCGCGGACAGGCACAGATACGCAGTATTTT. The encoded protein is CASGPRTGTDTQYF.

The sample holds one count of this clone. The chain is built from TRBV5-4 and TRBJ2-1, with 14 bases matching TRBD2. Germline trimming cut 4 bases from V and 0 bases from J; bases unmatched to any gene: 6. The CDR3 contains 18 residues. Germline values: CDR1 SGHNT, CDR2 YYREEE (reference sequence). This CDR3 reads CASSPGLAGGGSYNEQFF. In nucleotides, the CDR3 is TGTGCCAGCAGCCCTGGACTAGCGGGGGGTGGCTCCTACAATGAGCAGTTCTTC. The variable domain in full, with the rest retrieved from reference TRBV5-4 and TRBJ2-1, is ETGVTQSPTHLIKTRGQQVTLRCSSQSGHNTVSWYQQALGQGPQFIFQYYREEENGRGNFPPRFSGLQFPNYSSELNVNALELDDSALYLCASSPGLAGGGSYNEQFFGPGTRLTVL.

The CDR3 DNA is TGTGCCAGCAGCTCACAGGGCGCGGCCTCTGGAAACACCATATATTTT. Its protein product is CASSSQGAASGNTIYF. J is TRBJ1-3 and V is TRBV5-4; tentatively, D is TRBD1 (6 bases). The V end lost 3 bases, the J end lost 0 bases, and 13 bases lay between the germline ends. This CDR3 contains 16 residues. CDR1 and CDR2 from the germline V gene are SGHNT and YYREEE (reference sequence).

The rearrangement joins TRBV24-1 to TRBJ1-1; D may be TRBD1 (6 bases). The ends were cut back, 9 bases at V and 2 bases at J, with 12 bases in the middle. There are 13 residues in the CDR3. Germline lookup yields CDR1 KGHDR and CDR2 SFDVKD. Here the CDR3 DNA reads TGTGCCACCCAGGACAGACCAAACACTGAAGCTTTCTTT. Residues: CATQDRPNTEAFF.

This clone appeared once. The V gene is TRBV7-9, the J gene TRBJ2-2; TRBD2 aligns across 10 bases. The trim removed 5 bases at V and 6 bases at J, leaving 3 bases unmatched. In germline, CDR1 is SEHNR, CDR2 FQNEAQ (reference sequence). The CDR3 loop spans 14 amino acids. CDR3 sequence: CASSRGLAAGELFF. DNA for the CDR3: TGTGCCAGCAGCCGAGGACTAGCGGCCGGGGAGCTGTTTTTT.

The chain couples TRBV7-9 to TRBJ1-3; the match to TRBD1 covers 9 bases. This CDR3 spans 16 amino acids. Germline-derived CDR1 and CDR2 are SEHNR and FQNEAQ (reference sequence). J was trimmed by 4 bases and V by 4 bases; bases with no gene match: 8. The CDR3 region has the DNA TGTGCCAGCAGCTCACAGGGGGCTGCCTCCGGAAACACCATATATTTT. Encoded protein: CASSSQGAASGNTIYF.

Regarding this clone: Sequence at one end of the junction differs from germline and may be a read error. The chain carries TRBV4-1 and TRBJ2-7, with 12 bases identical to TRBD2. CDR3 length: 17 amino acids. CDR1 and CDR2 (germline): MGHRA, YSYEKL. CDR3 amino acids: CARSRPGLAGGYYEQYF. The CDR3 bases are TGCGCCCGCAGCCGACCGGGACTAGCGGGTGGTTACTACGAGCAGTACTTC.

The chain carries TRBV2 and TRBJ2-1; 7 nucleotides align to TRBD2. With V trimmed by 1 base and J by 7 bases, 4 bases remained unmatched. CDR1 is SNHLY and CDR2 is FYNNEI in the germline V gene. The CDR3 extends over 14 amino acids. CDR3 coding DNA: TGTGCCAGCAGTGAAGGGACTAGTGCTAATGAGCAGTTCTTC. The encoded protein is CASSEGTSANEQFF.

This chain uses TRBV6-2 or TRBV6-3 with TRBJ1-4; tentative D call: TRBD1 (5 bases). The CDR3 is made up of 14 amino acids. CDR1 is MNHEY, CDR2 SVGEGT, per germline. V was pared by 2 bases and J by 8 bases, with 12 bases between. In DNA, the CDR3 is TGTGCCAGCAGTTACGGCAGGGTTAGAGAAAAACTGTTTTTT. Its protein is CASSYGRVREKLFF.

V usage is TRBV5-4 and J usage is TRBJ2-5, with 10 bases fitting TRBD2. Losses at the gene ends were 2 bases for V and 1 base for J; bases not matched to a gene: 8. The CDR3 sequence is 17 residues long. The germline V gene encodes CDR1 SGHNT and CDR2 YYREEE (reference sequence). CDR3 DNA: TGTGCCAGCAGCTTCCCTCTAGCGGGGGAAGTCCAAGAGACCCAGTACTTC. It is translated as CASSFPLAGEVQETQYF.

The V gene is TRBV2, the J gene TRBJ2-1; 7 nucleotides agree with TRBD1. CDR1 and CDR2 from the germline V gene are SNHLY and FYNNEI. J was trimmed by 6 bases and V by 6 bases; bases with no gene match: 2. The CDR3 loop spans 12 amino acids. This chain's CDR3 is CASRPGGNEQFF. DNA for the CDR3: TGTGCCAGCAGGCCAGGGGGCAATGAGCAGTTCTTC.

This chain connects TRBV5-1 to TRBJ1-2; weak D call: TRBD1 (6 bases). From germline, CDR1 is SGHRS and CDR2 YFSETQ. Between the trimmed V and J ends, which lost 7 bases and 8 bases, there was a span of 21 bases. CDR3 size: 14 residues. Here the CDR3 reads CASSRTRQVDGYTF. The CDR3 coding sequence is TGCGCCAGCTCTCGTACTAGACAGGTGGACGGCTACACCTTC.

The V call is TRBV6-4, the J call TRBJ1-2; the D gene is possibly TRBD1 (5 bases). CDR1 and CDR2 from the germline V gene are MRHNA and SNTAGT. Trimming stripped 3 bases from V and 6 bases from J, with 14 bases between. The CDR3 length is 14 residues. Here the CDR3 reads CASSEFRDSDGYTF. The CDR3 region has the DNA TGTGCCAGCAGTGAATTCCGGGACTCCGATGGCTACACCTTC.

V and J are TRBV18 and TRBJ2-3; D not resolved. Germline V lookup: CDR1 KGHSH, CDR2 LQKENI. The CDR3 is 14 residues long. V was pared by 4 bases and J by 0 bases, with 8 bases between. CDR3 sequence: CASSLAPSTDTQYF. CDR3 sequence (DNA): TGTGCCAGCTCACTTGCACCGAGCACAGATACGCAGTATTTT. Based on the CDR3 plus reference TRBV18 and TRBJ2-3, the full variable domain is NAGVMQNPRHLVRRRGQEARLRCSPMKGHSHVYWYRQLPEEGLKFMVYLQKENIIDESGMPKERFSAEFPKEGPSILRIQQVVRGDSAAYFCASSLAPSTDTQYFGPGTRLTVL.

The chain employs TRBV5-1 and TRBJ1-2; D possibly corresponds to TRBD1 (5 bases). Germline V gene data show CDR1 as SGHRS and CDR2 as YFSETQ. The V end lost 2 bases, the J end lost 6 bases, and 11 bases lay between the germline ends. The CDR3 loop spans 13 amino acids. CDR3 amino acids: CASSFAGGDGYTF. The CDR3 nucleotides are TGCGCCAGCAGCTTCGCGGGGGGAGATGGCTACACCTTC.

J is TRBJ2-5 and V is TRBV15; unclear D gene. Trimming shortened V by 7 bases and J by 2 bases, and 11 bases separated the two germline ends. Germline V gives CDR1 LNHNV, CDR2 YYDKDF (reference sequence). CDR3 length: 13 amino acids. The CDR3 sequence: CATKRADQETQYF. For the CDR3, the DNA is TGTGCCACCAAAAGGGCGGATCAAGAGACCCAGTACTTC.

This chain uses TRBV27 with TRBJ1-6; possible D gene TRBD1, 5 bases. Germline CDR1 is MNHEY and CDR2 is SMNVEV (reference sequence). The ends were cut back, 3 bases at V and 5 bases at J, with 8 bases in the middle. The CDR3 is 14 amino acids. CDR3 residues: CASSLGLNNSPLHF. The CDR3 DNA reads as TGTGCCAGCAGTTTGGGACTGAATAATTCACCCCTCCACTTT.

This sequence joins TRBV2 and TRBJ2-7; TRBD1 is a possible D gene (5 bases). The CDR3 spans 14 residues. Germline assignment: CDR1 SNHLY and CDR2 FYNNEI. V gave up 8 bases and J gave up 0 bases, with 14 bases separating them. CDR3 sequence: CASSGADYSYEQYF. In nucleotides, the CDR3 is TGTGCCAGCTCTGGGGCCGATTACTCCTACGAGCAGTACTTC.

The chain has TRBV7-9 and TRBJ2-1; unclear D gene. Germline-derived CDR1 and CDR2 are SEHNR and FQNEAQ (reference sequence). The CDR3 is 16 amino acids. Trimming cost V 3 bases and J 3 bases, with 15 bases left between them. The CDR3 is CASSFQRQVYYNEQFF. CDR3 coding DNA: TGTGCCAGCAGCTTCCAGCGCCAGGTCTACTACAATGAGCAGTTCTTC.

This clone was seen once. This chain joins TRBV24-1 and TRBJ2-7, with D tentatively TRBD1 (5 bases). The germline V gene encodes CDR1 KGHDR and CDR2 SFDVKD. V lost 1 base to trimming and J lost 2 bases, with 8 bases between them. The CDR3 spans 14 residues. The CDR3 bases are TGTGCCACCAGTGATTTTAAAGGGGCCTACGAGCAGTACTTC. Residues: CATSDFKGAYEQYF.